This T cell receptor (beta chain) was identified in a study of CD8 T cells in Susac syndrome (dated by TCRdb to 2018 to 2020). Regarding the research as a whole: Repertoire sequencing was used to test whether CD8+ T cell activation and differentiation in Susac syndrome was antigen driven. CD8+ T cell repertoire clonality was compared between some 12 healthy donors, approximately 14 Susac syndrome patients and approximately 16 multiple sclerosis patients. Paper-wide results and their limitations: The TCR sequencing and HLA analysis was acknowledged to have included a relatively small number of individuals.

RNA was extracted using the RNeasy kit, and about 0.45 to 1 ug of the RNA was reverse transcribed with random hexamers. The immunoSEQ multiplex PCR assay, which covers 54 Vbeta and 13 Jbeta segments, was used to amplify TCR beta CDR3 regions. PCR amplification bias was corrected using a synthetic template baseline for primer optimization and computational correction. The authors processed their data as follows. Reads were assigned to V, D and J genes according to IMGT and analyzed in immunoSEQ Analyzer, with only productive sequences retained. To calculate clonality, Shannon entropy was normalized by log2 of the number of productive unique sequences and then subtracted from one. Public and private clones were assessed among the 100 most prevalent clones of each patient and control. Susac-specific clones were defined as absent from healthy and MS cohorts, around 970 published viral clones and other ImmuneACCESS disease sequences. The public sequencing data were trimmed at Q25 with fastp and processed into clonotypes with MiXCR by TCRdb, which kept only in-frame beta chains. Rows merge per CDR3 protein into single entries with the most common DNA and genes. The V and J calls shown here were made by TCRdb, not taken from the authors' results. The sample has under 150,000 distinct CDR3 sequences on record, roughly 80% of them singletons. Around 0.5% of the sample rests with the top ten.

From cysteine to phenylalanine, the CDR3 is 14 amino acids long. Just the 42-base CDR3 DNA is kept, in frame starting at base 1. CDR1 and CDR2 are read off the germline V gene as ENHRY and SYGVKD. V loses 0 bases of germline sequence and J loses 6 bases, and the interval between the two ends is 9 bases. This clonotype was seen only a few times. There is no known antigen for this receptor. Base qualities are not recorded, but no much larger clone differs from it by a single base. Peripheral blood CD8+ and CD4+ T cells from healthy donors, Susac syndrome patients and multiple sclerosis patients were profiled by high-throughput TCR beta sequencing. Multiple sclerosis controls were treatment-naive patients with stable or active relapsing-remitting disease fulfilling revised McDonald criteria. Bulk CD8+ and CD4+ T cells were purified magnetically by negative isolation, whereas CD8+ TEMRA cells were enriched by FACS. Blood was drawn into EDTA tubes, processed within 24 hours, and PBMCs were isolated by density gradient centrifugation. PBMCs intended for TCR sequencing were frozen in liquid nitrogen and were later thawed in a 37 degrees C water bath. Purity of sorted or isolated CD4+, CD8+ and CD8+ TEMRA cells was at least 90%.

The specimen sequenced was CD8+ T cells from PBMCs. The chain was built from TRBV10-3 and TRBJ2-1; a confident D gene designation cannot be given. This TCR came from a human donor with multiple sclerosis. The sequenced DNA: TGTGCCATCAGTGAGTCGGTCAATCCCAATGAGCAGTTCTTC. This yields the protein CAISESVNPNEQFF.